This entry lists 16 T cell receptor beta chains sequenced from one sample in a study of regulatory T cells in long-lasting Graves disease. Library construction for TCR beta used iRepertoire HTBI primers and Arm-PCR of CDR3 regions. TCRdb independently ran MiXCR on the multiplex PCR reads; one entry per CDR3 protein. The table includes around 450,000 distinct CDR3 sequences, about 16% detected once. Indicated time point: newly diagnosed GD, antithyroid drugs for less than 3 months. Extracted RNA from PBMCs served as the source of the TCR library. A further study also used this sample, focusing on T cells in Graves' hyperthyroidism and ophthalmopathy.

Sample: peripheral blood mononuclear cells (PBMCs), taken at new diagnosis, from a patient treated with antithyroid drugs. All receptors come from a middle-aged man with Graves disease.

A few counts support this clonotype. The chain joins TRBV6-2 or TRBV6-3 to TRBJ1-1; D might be TRBD1 (5 bases). The CDR3 contains 13 residues. Germline CDR1 and CDR2: MNHEY and SVGEGT. V dropped 2 bases and J dropped 6 bases, with 10 bases sitting between them. CDR3 sequence reads: CASSYTRGAEAFF. The DNA for the CDR3 is TGTGCCAGCAGTTACACCCGGGGCGCTGAAGCTTTCTTT.

In this sample, this clonotype turned up many times. This rearrangement joins TRBV6-2 or TRBV6-3 to TRBJ2-7, with D tentatively TRBD1 or TRBD2 (5 bases each). The V and J ends lost 6 bases and 7 bases respectively, with 19 bases between them. Germline-derived CDR1 and CDR2 are MNHEY and SVGEGT. CDR3 length: 14 amino acids. CDR3 sequence reads: CASSWTGTLVEQYF. CDR3 bases: TGTGCCAGCAGCTGGACCGGGACCCTGGTGGAGCAGTACTTC.

V and J are TRBV25-1 and TRBJ1-1; D is possibly TRBD1 (6 bases). Per germline, CDR1 MGHDK and CDR2 SYGVNS. The CDR3 loop spans 14 amino acids. V was cut by 2 bases and J by 3 bases, with 10 bases left in between. For the CDR3, the DNA is TGTGCCAGCAGTGAACCTGGACAGTACACTGAAGCTTTCTTT. The encoded protein is CASSEPGQYTEAFF.

This clonotype appeared many times. The rearrangement links TRBV27 to TRBJ2-7; D might be TRBD2 (6 bases). V was shortened by 4 bases and J by 3 bases, with 28 bases between the two germline ends. This CDR3 contains 19 residues. CDR1 is MNHEY and CDR2 is SMNVEV in the germline V gene (reference sequence). The CDR3 sequence is CASSYRWGGYSGAYYEQYF. In DNA form, the CDR3 reads TGTGCCAGCAGTTACCGCTGGGGCGGATATAGCGGAGCCTACTACGAGCAGTACTTC.

The chain is built from TRBV3-1 and TRBJ2-3; 10 bases fit TRBD2. The J call may be wrong; the DNA end is better matched by TRBJ2-5. CDR3 length: 15 residues. Per germline, CDR1 LGHDT and CDR2 YNNKEL (reference sequence). The CDR3 bases are TGTGCCAGCAGCCGAGGGACTAGCGAGTCGGGGACCCAGTACTTC. It yields the protein CASSRGTSESGTQYF.

The chain combines TRBV20-1 with TRBJ2-7, with 9 bases matching TRBD1. CDR1 is DFQATT, CDR2 SNEGSKA, per germline (reference sequence). V lost 5 bases, J lost 3 bases, and 5 bases stayed unmatched. This CDR3 has 13 amino acids. The CDR3 here is CSARPGQGYEQYF. CDR3 coding DNA: TGCAGTGCTCGGCCGGGACAGGGCTACGAGCAGTACTTC.

This clonotype was picked up many times. J is TRBJ2-7 and V is TRBV2; D gene unclear. Germline lookup yields CDR1 SNHLY and CDR2 FYNNEI. The CDR3 spans 15 residues. The V gene lost 2 bases and the J gene lost 2 bases, with 13 bases spanning the gap. DNA for the CDR3: TGTGCCAGCAGTGAACCCCGAGACCGACCCTACGAGCAGTACTTC. Translated: CASSEPRDRPYEQYF.

There are many counts of this clonotype. The gene calls are TRBV12-3 or TRBV12-4 and TRBJ1-2; the D gene is possibly TRBD1 (5 bases). The CDR3 is 12 amino acids. Between the trimmed V and J ends, which lost 6 bases and 7 bases, there was a span of 12 bases. CDR3 protein: CASSRDGAGYTF. The CDR3 region has the DNA TGTGCCAGCAGCAGGGACGGCGCTGGCTACACCTTC.

This clonotype was counted ten times or more. The V and J genes are TRBV27 and TRBJ2-7; 7 bases are a match to TRBD1. The trim removed 6 bases at V and 4 bases at J, leaving 12 bases unmatched. CDR1 and CDR2 (germline): MNHEY, SMNVEV (reference sequence). The CDR3 is 15 residues long. CDR3 in amino acids: CASREDRVPFYEQYF. As DNA, the CDR3 is TGTGCCAGCAGGGAAGACAGGGTCCCTTTTTACGAGCAGTACTTC.

This clonotype showed up just a few times. The rearrangement links TRBV11-3 to TRBJ2-1; 12 bases agree with TRBD2. Germline lookup yields CDR1 SGHNT and CDR2 YENEEA. V lost 6 bases, J lost 7 bases, and 25 bases stayed unmatched. The CDR3 contains 21 residues. The CDR3, as DNA: TGTGCCAGCAGTTCCTACCCCGGGACTAGCGGGCAGAGCCCTCTGAGGAATGAGCAGTTCTTC. Its protein product is CASSSYPGTSGQSPLRNEQFF.

The V gene is TRBV7-9, the J gene TRBJ2-7, with no clear D. The CDR3 has 13 amino acids. Germline lookup yields CDR1 SEHNR and CDR2 FQNEAQ (reference sequence). Trimming stripped 5 bases from V and 7 bases from J, with 15 bases between. Here the CDR3 reads CASSPISFGEQYF. CDR3 sequence (DNA): TGTGCCAGCAGCCCCATCAGCTTTGGTGAGCAGTACTTC.

At least ten counts were recorded for this clonotype. This CDR3 reads CASGNTAYEQYF. The CDR3 DNA sequence: TGTGCCAGCGGGAACACAGCCTACGAGCAGTACTTC. V gene TRBV12-3 or TRBV12-4 combines with J gene TRBJ2-7; D call uncertain. The CDR3 runs 12 residues. Trimming took 8 bases from V and 2 from J, leaving 10 bases between them.

The sample holds a few counts of this clonotype. Since a much larger clone is just one base distant, this may be a read error. The genes are TRBV3-1 and TRBJ1-2; D is unresolved. The V gene lost 4 bases and the J gene lost 7 bases, with 16 bases spanning the gap. The CDR3 consists of 14 residues. CDR1 is LGHDT and CDR2 is YNNKEL in the germline V gene (reference sequence). CDR3 sequence: CASSLSSGSSGYTF. CDR3 coding DNA: TGTGCCAGCAGCCTAAGCTCAGGATCTAGTGGCTACACCTTC.

This clonotype has more than one count but fewer than ten. The V and J genes are TRBV5-1 and TRBJ2-1; D perhaps matches TRBD1 (6 bases). Germline V gene lookup returns CDR1 SGHRS and CDR2 YFSETQ. V was trimmed by 4 bases and J by 0 bases, leaving 26 bases between them. The CDR3 length is 20 residues. The CDR3 nucleotides are TGCGCCAGCAGCCGAAGCAGGGGAGAGGGCGACATGAGCTCCTACAATGAGCAGTTCTTC. Amino acid sequence: CASSRSRGEGDMSSYNEQFF.

The chain joins TRBV7-9 to TRBJ1-4; TRBD1 matches at 8 bases. The germline V gene has CDR1 SEHNR and CDR2 FQNEAQ (reference sequence). The ends lost 7 bases at V and 7 bases at J; junction bases unmatched: 8. CDR3 length equals 14 residues. The CDR3 nucleotides are TGTGCCAGCACCTCCTCAGGGGGCGGTGAAAAACTGTTTTTT. Translated, it gives CASTSSGGGEKLFF.

This clonotype was recorded at least ten times. This chain connects TRBV20-1 to TRBJ2-2, with 7 bases that match TRBD2. The junction had 8 bases not matched to a gene; V was cut back by 3 bases and J by 4 bases. CDR3 length: 15 amino acids. In germline, CDR1 is DFQATT, CDR2 SNEGSKA (reference sequence). Here the CDR3 DNA reads TGCAGTGCTAGGAGGGGCGGGAGCGGCACCGGGGAGCTGTTTTTT. Translated, it gives CSARRGGSGTGELFF.